This T cell receptor beta chain was found in a study of CD8 T cells in Susac syndrome. Findings of the study overall: The study recognized that its TCR sequencing and HLA analysis covered a relatively small number of individuals.

Concerning this clonotype itself: Its target is unknown.

CD8+ and CD4+ T cells taken from blood had their TCR beta sequenced. In contrast to the negatively isolated CD8+ and CD4+ T cells, TEMRA cells were FACS-enriched. Random hexamers primed reverse transcription of about 0.45 to 1 ug RNA. Multiplex PCR with immunoSEQ amplified the TCR beta CDR3 across 54 Vbeta and 13 Jbeta. Each CDR3 protein is one row after TCRdb ran MiXCR on the immunoSEQ multiplex PCR reads. The sample includes some 190,000 distinct CDR3 sequences, 85% to 95% of them seen just once. The germline V gene has CDR1 SQVTM and CDR2 ANQGSEA. This CDR3 has 13 amino acids. Trimming removed 6 bases from V and 5 bases from J; junction bases left unmatched: 9.

V gene TRBV29-1 combines with J gene TRBJ1-2; 7 nucleotides line up with TRBD1. This TCR was recovered from a human donor in good health. The sample comprised CD4+ T cells from PBMCs. The CDR3 bases are TGCAGCGTCGCAGGGACAGTTTCGTATGGCTACACCTTC. This codes for CSVAGTVSYGYTF.